This TCR beta chain was sequenced during a study of immune cell composition in non-small cell lung cancer. Across the whole study: Lung adenocarcinoma or squamous carcinoma made up most tumours. Study conclusions and caveats: Clones >0.5% enriched in tumour were rarer in adenocarcinoma (about 33%) than squamous (about 80%).

Normal lung was taken at the farthest possible site, at least 3 cm from tumour. DNA was extracted from unsorted cell suspensions stored frozen. Repertoires were generated with immunoSEQ multiplex PCR, while TCRdb's copy carries only in-frame clones and drops some. The sample yields more than 3,000 clones, 60% to 75% seen once. Remarks on this clone: Its antigen is not identified.

CDR1 and CDR2 from the germline V gene are SGDLS and YYNGEE. The CDR3 contains 15 residues. The J segment lost 1 base and the V segment lost 0 bases, leaving 0 bases of the junction unmatched. What was sequenced was non-adjacent lung tissue. This receptor was taken from a human donor with non-small cell lung cancer. The V and J genes are TRBV9 and TRBJ2-2; 7 bases align to TRBD2. CDR3 residues: CASSVGGGNTGELFF. In nucleotides, the CDR3 is TGTGCCAGCAGCGTAGGCGGGGGGAACACCGGGGAGCTGTTTTTT.